The present entry profiles one TCR beta chain with its context. The data are from a study of T cells in Graves' hyperthyroidism and ophthalmopathy. This CDR3 has 15 amino acids. V shed 5 bases, J shed 0 bases, and the junction held 2 bases outside the gene matches. Germline V gene lookup returns CDR1 SQVTM and CDR2 ANQGSEA. Participants, patients aged 18 to 65, had newly diagnosed hyperthyroidism with a duration under 2 months. Uncontrolled infections, other autoimmune diseases, pregnancy or lactation led to exclusion of patients. The investigators amplified TCR beta CDR3 regions from RNA transcripts. Researchers ran a first-round RT-PCR on the TCR CDR3 using the HTBI primer set. TCRdb recomputed calls from the multiplex PCR reads with MiXCR, one row per CDR3 protein. Of about 840,000 distinct CDR3 sequences listed, over 35% are singletons.

This chain connects TRBV29-1 to TRBJ2-6; TRBD1 matches at 9 bases. The sample was blood. The source of this sequence is a man between 18 and 35 years old with Graves' hyperthyroidism. The CDR3 DNA reads TGCAGCGTTCTGACAGGGGGCTCTGGGGCCAACGTCCTGACTTTC. Translation: CSVLTGGSGANVLTF. Drawing the rest from reference TRBV29-1 and TRBJ2-6, the complete variable domain is SAVISQKPSRDICQRGTSLTIQCQVDSQVTMMFWYRQQPGQSLTLIATANQGSEATYESGFVIDKFPISRPNLTFSTLTVSNMSPEDSSIYLCSVLTGGSGANVLTFGAGSRLTVL.